The 30 T cell receptor beta chains listed next were all sequenced from one sample in a study of Tregs in tolerant kidney transplant recipients. The data were produced by immunoSEQ multiplex PCR, yet TCRdb's version contains in-frame clones alone and is incomplete. Its clone listing holds roughly 23,000 clones. Related graft donors supplied nonmyeloablative bone marrow transplants, and mixed chimerism was transient. Material: CD4+ T cells from blood (PBMCs), obtained 6 months after the transplant. These receptors all come from a human patient who received a combined kidney and bone marrow transplant. A subset of T cells may come from the graft donor.

About this clone: The read ends 3 residues before the CDR3 terminus; that terminus is restored from the germline J gene. This chain links TRBV30 with TRBJ1-1; a possible D gene is TRBD1 (5 bases). The V gene's germline CDR1 is GTSNPN and CDR2 SVGIG (reference sequence). The germline V and J ends were trimmed by 7 bases and 4 bases, with 10 bases remaining between them. CDR3 size: 11 residues. The sequenced CDR3 bases are TGTGCCTCCCCCGGGGGCACTGAA. Translated, it gives CASPGGTE. The entire CDR3 reads CASPGGTEAFF. Variable domain in full (rest from reference TRBV30 and TRBJ1-1): SQTIHQWPATLVQPVGSPLSLECTVEGTSNPNLYWYRQAAGRGLQLLFYSVGIGQISSEVPQNLSASRPQDRQFILSSKKLLLSDSGFYLCASPGGTEAFFGQGTRLTVV.

Comment on this clone: The read stops 3 residues short of the end of the CDR3; the missing end is completed from the germline J gene. The chain links TRBV19 to TRBJ2-1, with 9 nucleotides matching TRBD1. This CDR3 spans 15 amino acids. Trimming at V came to 7 bases and at J to 6 bases, leaving 10 bases not matched to a gene. Germline values: CDR1 LNHDA, CDR2 SQIVND (reference sequence). The CDR3 is CASIKGGQGSNEQFF. CDR3 DNA, as far as it was read: TGTGCCAGTATAAAAGGGGGACAGGGAAGCAATGAG. Full variable domain (missing parts from reference TRBV19 and TRBJ2-1): DGGITQSPKYLFRKEGQNVTLSCEQNLNHDAMYWYRQDPGQGLRLIYYSQIVNDFQKGDIAEGYSVSREKKESFPLTVTSAQKNPTAFYLCASIKGGQGSNEQFFGPGTRLTVL.

The CDR3 spells CAISGLAGGNEQFF. CDR3 DNA (partial): TGTGCCATCAGTGGACTAGCGGGAGGCAATGAG. This rearrangement joins TRBV10-3 to TRBJ2-1; 13 nucleotides agree with TRBD2. The CDR3 end falls 3 residues outside the read, so it is completed with the germline J gene. Unmatched junction bases numbered 0, after V lost 4 bases and J lost 6 bases. Germline V gene lookup returns CDR1 ENHRY and CDR2 SYGVKD. This CDR3 comprises 14 residues.

Concerning this clone itself: The read finishes 3 residues shy of the CDR3 end, and the germline J gene is used to complete it. The V and J genes are TRBV7-6 and TRBJ2-3; maybe TRBD1 (6 bases). Trimming pared 5 bases from V and 5 bases from J, leaving 20 bases between. The CDR3 loop spans 16 amino acids. Germline CDR1 is SGHVS and CDR2 is FNYEAQ. The CDR3 sequence: CASSTLTLGARDTQYF. CDR3 DNA (partial): TGTGCCAGCAGCACCTTGACACTGGGGGCGAGAGATACG.

For this clone: The read stops 3 residues short of the end of the CDR3; the missing end is completed from the germline J gene. The V gene is TRBV18, the J gene TRBJ1-2, with D possibly TRBD1 on 5 matching bases. Germline lookup yields CDR1 KGHSH and CDR2 LQKENI. V shed 6 bases and J shed 6 bases, with 17 bases lying between them. The CDR3 is 14 residues long. CDR3 DNA (partial): TGTGCCAGCTCCCGCAGGGAAGGGGCCGATGGC. Protein sequence: CASSRREGADG. The entire CDR3 protein is CASSRREGADGYTF.

Of note for this clone: The read terminates 3 residues ahead of where the CDR3 ends, so the germline J gene completes it. The chain employs TRBV7-2 and TRBJ2-7; possibly TRBD1 for D (6 bases). The V and J ends lost 5 bases and 2 bases respectively, with 13 bases between them. Germline V lookup: CDR1 SGHTA, CDR2 FQGNSA. The CDR3 sequence is 14 residues long. The CDR3 region is CASSKETGTYEQYF. CDR3 bases read: TGTGCCAGCAGCAAGGAGACAGGAACCTACGAG.

Concerning this clone: Coverage ceases 3 residues before the CDR3 finishes, and the germline J gene fills in the end. The rearrangement uses TRBV4-1 and TRBJ1-6; 7 nucleotides align to TRBD1. V dropped 2 bases and J dropped 7; count of bases not matched to a gene: 5. The CDR3 contains 15 residues. CDR1 is MGHRA, CDR2 YSYEKL, per germline. Incomplete CDR3 DNA: TGCGCCAGCAGCCAACCCCGACAGGGAAATTCACCC. Protein product: CASSQPRQGNSP. The CDR3 in full is CASSQPRQGNSPLHF.

As concerns this clone: The read is 3 residues too short to cover the CDR3 end, so that end is filled in from the germline J gene. The chain has TRBV7-9 and TRBJ1-5, with D uncertain. Germline V CDR1 and CDR2: SEHNR, FQNEAQ (reference sequence). Trimming shortened V by 4 bases and J by 9 bases, and 19 bases separated the two germline ends. This CDR3 is built from 15 residues. The CDR3 bases that were read are TGTGCCAGCAGCTCAGAGGATCGGGTAAGGATGCCC. It encodes CASSSEDRVRMP. The CDR3, in full, reads CASSSEDRVRMPQHF.

The sequenced part of the CDR3 DNA is TGTGCCAGCAGCCCGGGACATCCCTACGAG. Translation: CASSPGHPYE. The full CDR3 is CASSPGHPYEQYF. The chain has TRBV7-6 and TRBJ2-7; possibly TRBD1 for D (6 bases). The read ends 3 residues before the CDR3 terminus; that terminus is restored from the germline J gene. V gave up 5 bases and J gave up 2 bases, with 10 bases separating them. CDR1 is SGHVS and CDR2 is FNYEAQ in the germline V gene. CDR3 size: 13 residues.

Comment on this clone: Read coverage stops 3 residues before the CDR3 terminus; the germline J gene supplies the remainder. The rearrangement uses TRBV5-1 and TRBJ2-3; no reliable D call. The germline V gene encodes CDR1 SGHRS and CDR2 YFSETQ. V lost 0 bases, J lost 0 bases, and 5 bases lay in between. CDR3 length equals 14 residues. The sequenced CDR3 bases are TGCGCCAGCAGCTTGGCTAGTAGCACAGATACG. As protein: CASSLASSTDT. The entire CDR3 reads CASSLASSTDTQYF.

Concerning this clone itself: The read comes to an end 3 residues before the CDR3 does, leaving the germline J gene to fill in the end. V and J are TRBV7-8 and TRBJ2-2; D ambiguous. This CDR3 comprises 14 residues. The germline gives CDR1 SGHVS, CDR2 FQNEAQ. V dropped 4 bases and J dropped 1 base, with 7 bases sitting between them. The sequenced part of the CDR3 DNA is TGTGCCAGCAGCTATCTAGTGAACACCGGGGAG. Amino acids: CASSYLVNTGE. In full, the CDR3 reads CASSYLVNTGELFF. Using reference TRBV7-8 and TRBJ2-2 for the parts outside the CDR3, the full variable domain is GAGVSQSPRYKVAKRGQDVALRCDPISGHVSLFWYQQALGQGPEFLTYFQNEAQLDKSGLPSDRFFAERPEGSVSTLKIQRTQQEDSAVYLCASSYLVNTGELFFGEGSRLTVL.

Of note for this clone: The CDR3 end lies 3 residues beyond the end of the read and is filled in from the germline J gene. The chain couples TRBV7-6 to TRBJ1-2; D may be TRBD1 (6 bases). This CDR3 region has 14 residues. Germline V gives CDR1 SGHVS, CDR2 FNYEAQ. Trimming removed 5 bases from V and 1 base from J, with 11 bases in between. The chain's CDR3 is CASSLQGRNYGYTF. The sequenced CDR3 bases are TGTGCCAGCAGCCTCCAGGGGCGTAACTATGGC.

Details on this clone: The CDR3 end falls 3 residues outside the read, so it is completed with the germline J gene. This sequence joins TRBV7-9 and TRBJ1-1; TRBD1 aligns across 9 bases. Per the germline V gene, CDR1 is SEHNR and CDR2 is FQNEAQ (reference sequence). V dropped 1 base and J dropped 3; count of bases not matched to a gene: 0. CDR3 size: 14 residues. The covered CDR3 bases are TGTGCCAGCAGCTTAGGGGACAGGGACACTGAA. This sequence encodes CASSLGDRDTE. The whole CDR3 region reads CASSLGDRDTEAFF.

For this clone: The read finishes 3 residues shy of the CDR3 end, and the germline J gene is used to complete it. The V and J genes are TRBV2 and TRBJ2-1; the match to TRBD2 covers 13 bases. Trimming took 4 bases from V and 0 from J; bases not matched to a gene: 6. CDR1 is SNHLY, CDR2 FYNNEI, per germline. This CDR3 region has 18 residues. Partial CDR3 DNA: TGTGCCAGCAGTGGGGGGGGACTAGCGGGAAGCTCCTACAATGAG. Translation gives CASSGGGLAGSSYNE. Given in full, the CDR3 is CASSGGGLAGSSYNEQFF.

Regarding this clone: The read finishes 3 residues shy of the CDR3 end, and the germline J gene is used to complete it. The chain uses TRBV20-1 and TRBJ2-3; TRBD2 aligns across 8 bases. This CDR3 is 16 amino acids long. The junction had 7 bases not matched to a gene; V was cut back by 1 base and J by 1 base. CDR1 is DFQATT and CDR2 is SNEGSKA in the germline V gene (reference sequence). The CDR3 spells CSARGLAIWGTDTQYF. The sequenced CDR3 bases are TGCAGTGCTAGAGGACTAGCGATATGGGGCACAGATACG.

About this clone: The read finishes 3 residues shy of the CDR3 end, and the germline J gene is used to complete it. The chain is built from TRBV5-1 and TRBJ1-2, with D possibly being TRBD1 (5 bases). The V gene's germline CDR1 is SGHRS and CDR2 YFSETQ. Trimming took off 0 bases at V and 1 base at J, with 10 bases between the two ends. CDR3 size: 15 residues. The part of the CDR3 DNA that was read is TGCGCCAGCAGCTTGGGACAGAAACTTAACTATGGC. Protein: CASSLGQKLNYG. The whole CDR3 sequence reads CASSLGQKLNYGYTF.

As concerns this clone: The sequence runs out 3 residues before the end of the CDR3; the remainder is reconstructed from the germline J gene. This chain links TRBV5-1 with TRBJ1-4, with D maybe TRBD1 (6 bases). The CDR3 has 14 amino acids. V dropped 0 bases and J dropped 8 bases, with 11 bases sitting between them. The germline V gene has CDR1 SGHRS and CDR2 YFSETQ. CDR3: CASSLGGQGEKLFF. The CDR3 bases that were read are TGCGCCAGCAGCTTGGGGGGGCAGGGAGAAAAA.

On this clone: The read is 3 residues too short to cover the CDR3 end, so that end is filled in from the germline J gene. The chain uses TRBV11-2 and TRBJ2-1, with 8 nucleotides matching TRBD1. Trimming took 4 bases from V and 5 from J; bases not matched to a gene: 4. This CDR3 contains 14 residues. Per germline, CDR1 SGHAT and CDR2 FQNNGV. The part of the CDR3 DNA that was read is TGTGCCAGCAGCTCCGGACAGGGCCACAATGAG. Protein product: CASSSGQGHNE. The CDR3 in its entirety is CASSSGQGHNEQFF.

In the case of this clone: The read is 3 residues too short to cover the CDR3 end, so that end is filled in from the germline J gene. The chain employs TRBV20-1 and TRBJ2-7, with D possibly TRBD1 on 6 matching bases. The CDR3 covers 10 residues. Germline CDR1 and CDR2: DFQATT and SNEGSKA (reference sequence). Trimming shortened V by 4 bases and J by 5 bases, and 6 bases separated the two germline ends. The DNA read from the CDR3 is TGCAGTGCTACAGGGGACGAG. Translated: CSATGDE. The full CDR3 is CSATGDEQYF.

Comments on this clone: Read coverage stops 3 residues before the CDR3 terminus; the germline J gene supplies the remainder. The chain uses TRBV7-9 and TRBJ1-5; no clear D. This CDR3 contains 13 residues. The V end lost 3 bases, the J end lost 8 bases, and 11 bases lay between the germline ends. CDR1 and CDR2 (germline): SEHNR, FQNEAQ (reference sequence). CDR3: CASSFRGEKPQHF. Partial CDR3 DNA: TGTGCCAGCAGCTTCCGGGGAGAGAAGCCC.

The CDR3 sequence is CASSEVGDEQYF. CDR3 DNA, as far as it was read: TGTGCCAGCAGTGAAGTGGGCGACGAG. V is TRBV6-1 and J is TRBJ2-7, with D unclear. The read ends 3 residues shy of where the CDR3 ends; the end is completed using the germline J gene. The V gene's germline CDR1 is MNHNS and CDR2 SASEGT. The germline V and J ends were trimmed by 1 base and 5 bases, with 6 bases remaining between them. The CDR3 covers 12 residues.

This clone is large by frequency. From the germline J gene comes the end of the CDR3, since the read stops 3 residues before it. The rearrangement links TRBV7-6 to TRBJ1-2; 9 nucleotides align to TRBD1. The length of the CDR3 is 15 residues. Trimming took 4 bases from V and 4 from J; bases not matched to a gene: 7. Germline V lookup: CDR1 SGHVS, CDR2 FNYEAQ. The covered CDR3 bases are TGTGCCAGCAGCTCCCACGGGACAGGGATCTATGGC. Its translation: CASSSHGTGIYG. The entire CDR3 reads CASSSHGTGIYGYTF.

In the case of this clone: The CDR3 end falls 3 residues outside the read, so it is completed with the germline J gene. V usage is TRBV2 and J usage is TRBJ1-1; 7 bases line up with TRBD1. V shed 6 bases and J 5 bases; nucleotides not matched to a gene: 9. This CDR3 contains 14 residues. The germline V gene encodes CDR1 SNHLY and CDR2 FYNNEI. The CDR3 bases that were read are TGTGCCAGCAGACCAGACAGGGTCAGTACTGAA. Protein: CASRPDRVSTE. The full CDR3 protein is CASRPDRVSTEAFF.

Concerning this clone: The CDR3 extends 3 residues past the end of the read, so its final part is completed from the germline J gene. The rearrangement uses TRBV10-3 and TRBJ1-2; D is possibly TRBD1 (5 bases). The CDR3 spans 14 residues. In germline, CDR1 is ENHRY, CDR2 SYGVKD. Between the trimmed V and J ends, which lost 5 bases and 2 bases, there was a span of 12 bases. CDR3 residues: CAISSQVENYGYTF. The DNA read from the CDR3 is TGTGCCATCAGTTCACAGGTAGAGAACTATGGC.

CDR3 protein: CASYGGGNQPQHF. CDR3 bases read: TGTGCTTCGTACGGGGGGGGAAATCAGCCC. The chain uses TRBV2 and TRBJ1-5; D may be TRBD1 (5 bases). From the germline J gene comes the end of the CDR3, since the read stops 3 residues before it. CDR1 is SNHLY, CDR2 FYNNEI, per germline. The CDR3 is 13 amino acids. The full variable domain, completed using reference TRBV2 and TRBJ1-5, is EPEVTQTPSHQVTQMGQEVILRCVPISNHLYFYWYRQILGQKVEFLVSFYNNEISEKSEIFDDQFSVERPDGSNFTLKIRSTKLEDSAMYFCASYGGGNQPQHFGDGTRLSIL.

On this clone: The CDR3 goes on 3 residues after the read ends, and that part is filled in from the germline J gene. V gene TRBV10-3 combines with J gene TRBJ2-1; the match to TRBD1 covers 7 bases. The germline V gene has CDR1 ENHRY and CDR2 SYGVKD. With V trimmed by 4 bases and J by 4 bases, 10 bases remained unmatched. This CDR3 is 16 amino acids long. The sequenced CDR3 bases are TGTGCCATCAGTGGAACAGGGGCCCCACTTTACAATGAG. Its protein product is CAISGTGAPLYNE. The whole CDR3 sequence reads CAISGTGAPLYNEQFF.

Turning to this clone: The sequenced fragment ends 3 residues before the CDR3 boundary, so the rest is inferred from the germline J gene. V gene TRBV11-2 combines with J gene TRBJ2-1; 14 bases agree with TRBD2. This CDR3 region has 15 residues. Germline-derived CDR1 and CDR2 are SGHAT and FQNNGV. The V segment lost 7 bases and the J segment 6 bases; nucleotides outside the gene matches: 5. Here the CDR3 reads CASTRLAGGLNEQFF. Partial CDR3 DNA: TGTGCCAGCACCCGACTAGCGGGAGGGCTCAATGAG. Complete variable domain (other parts from reference TRBV11-2 and TRBJ2-1): EAGVAQSPRYKIIEKRQSVAFWCNPISGHATLYWYQQILGQGPKLLIQFQNNGVVDDSQLPKDRFSAERLKGVDSTLKIQPAKLEDSAVYLCASTRLAGGLNEQFFGPGTRLTVL.

Turning to this clone: The read ends 3 residues before the CDR3 terminus; that terminus is restored from the germline J gene. The chain carries TRBV7-2 and TRBJ2-3; D is ambiguous. Germline-derived CDR1 and CDR2 are SGHTA and FQGNSA. Between the trimmed V and J ends, which lost 2 bases and 5 bases, there was a span of 5 bases. The CDR3 sequence is 12 residues long. CDR3: CASSLYGDTQYF. The CDR3 DNA, read in part, is TGTGCCAGCAGCTTATACGGAGATACG.

As regards this clone: The read ends 3 residues before the CDR3 terminus; that terminus is restored from the germline J gene. V usage is TRBV2 and J usage is TRBJ1-2, with 8 bases identical to TRBD1. Germline values: CDR1 SNHLY, CDR2 FYNNEI. After removal of 5 bases from V and 7 bases from J, the junction contained 6 bases not matched to a gene. This CDR3 is built from 13 residues. The CDR3 sequence: CASSTGTGGGYTF. The sequenced part of the CDR3 DNA is TGTGCCAGCAGTACCGGGACAGGTGGTGGC.

This chain's CDR3 is CASSGLAGKGTDTQYF. The part of the CDR3 DNA that was read is TGTGCCAGCAGCGGCCTAGCGGGAAAGGGCACAGATACG. V usage is TRBV9 and J usage is TRBJ2-3; 9 bases map to TRBD2. Read data end 3 residues before the CDR3 end; the end is taken from the germline J gene. Germline CDR1 reads SGDLS; CDR2 reads YYNGEE. The CDR3 is 16 amino acids. J gave up 1 base and V 3 bases, and 6 bases lay outside the gene matches.